This T cell receptor (beta chain) was sequenced during a study of cytotoxic CD8 clonotypes in ibrutinib-treated CLL. Notes on the study in general: Few clonotypes were public, and these shrank or held steady under treatment. At progression, clonality fell back toward baseline after rising at ibrutinib response.

Notes on this clone: Its antigen is unidentified.

The germline gives CDR1 SGHTA, CDR2 FQGTGA. The V end was cut by 4 bases, the J end by 0 bases, with 9 bases between. The CDR3 is 15 amino acids. Data came from immunoSEQ multiplex PCR; TCRdb stores just in-frame clones and leaves some out. The sample holds roughly 36,000 clones; roughly two thirds are singletons and the top ten take 28%. The receptor was isolated from a human donor with chronic lymphocytic leukemia. This chain uses TRBV7-3 with TRBJ1-4; D gene uncertain. Here the sequenced sample was PBMCs, taken before ibrutinib treatment. The CDR3 DNA sequence: TGTGCCAGCAGCTCTACGGGAGCAACTAATGAAAAACTGTTTTTT. This translates into CASSSTGATNEKLFF.